This T cell receptor (beta chain) was found in a study of cytomegalovirus exposure and HLA in healthy donors. Researchers ran the PCR with 60 Vbeta and 13 Jbeta primers. The table came from immunoSEQ multiplex PCR; TCRdb's copy has only in-frame clones and leaves some out. This table holds some 190,000 clones, approximately 9.5% found once. This clonotype originated in a young woman in good health and CMV-seropositive. The source material was PBMCs.

CDR3 DNA: TGTGCCAGCAGCGCGGGACTAGCGGGAGACGAGCAGTACTTC. It encodes CASSAGLAGDEQYF. The chain has TRBV5-4 and TRBJ2-7; 14 nucleotides match TRBD2. Germline lookup yields CDR1 SGHNT and CDR2 YYREEE (reference sequence). V trimming: 4 bases; J trimming: 5 bases; junction bases outside the gene matches: 2. The CDR3 covers 14 residues. The full variable domain, completed using reference TRBV5-4 and TRBJ2-7, is ETGVTQSPTHLIKTRGQQVTLRCSSQSGHNTVSWYQQALGQGPQFIFQYYREEENGRGNFPPRFSGLQFPNYSSELNVNALELDDSALYLCASSAGLAGDEQYFGPGTRLTVT.